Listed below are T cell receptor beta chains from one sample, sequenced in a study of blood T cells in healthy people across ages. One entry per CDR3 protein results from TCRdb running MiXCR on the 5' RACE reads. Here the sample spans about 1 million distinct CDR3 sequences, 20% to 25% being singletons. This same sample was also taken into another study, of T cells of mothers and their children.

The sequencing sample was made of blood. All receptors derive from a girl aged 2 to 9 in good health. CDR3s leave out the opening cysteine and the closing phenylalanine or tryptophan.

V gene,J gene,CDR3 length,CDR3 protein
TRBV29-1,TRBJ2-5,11,SVDDRVQETQY
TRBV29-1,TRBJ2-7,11,SVESSGRYEQY
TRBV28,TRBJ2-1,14,ASSLGSPSSYNEQF
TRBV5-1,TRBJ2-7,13,ASSAAGTGTSEQY
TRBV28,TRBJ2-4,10,ASSYRKNIQY
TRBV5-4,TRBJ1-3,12,ASSSDSVPNTIY
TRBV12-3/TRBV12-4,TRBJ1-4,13,ASSPRQSGLEKLF
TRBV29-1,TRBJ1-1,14,SSLGTGEVGITEAF
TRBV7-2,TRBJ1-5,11,ASSLRQAQPQH
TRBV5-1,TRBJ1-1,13,ASSPHILKNTEAF
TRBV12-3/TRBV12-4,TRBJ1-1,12,VSSPLGGATEAF
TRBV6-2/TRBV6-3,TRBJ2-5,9,ASGTEETQY
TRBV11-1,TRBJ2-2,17,ASSLAPRTSGSRTGELF
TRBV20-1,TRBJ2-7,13,SASHSGTASYEQY
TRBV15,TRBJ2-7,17,ATSSLSGYEGGISYEQY
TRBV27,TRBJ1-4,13,ASSPFLPEDEKLF
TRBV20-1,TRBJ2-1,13,SARIVGASVHEQF
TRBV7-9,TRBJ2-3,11,ASSGIAADTQY
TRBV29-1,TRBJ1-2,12,SGGGGGVAHGYT
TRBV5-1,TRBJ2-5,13,ASSPYKAGEETQY
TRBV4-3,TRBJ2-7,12,ASSQGRLIYEQY
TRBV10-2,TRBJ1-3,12,ASREGLSGNTIY
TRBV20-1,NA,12,SARNRAVVTEQF
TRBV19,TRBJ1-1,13,ASSNIGLRDTEAF
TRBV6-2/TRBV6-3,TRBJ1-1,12,ASSLITGYTEAF
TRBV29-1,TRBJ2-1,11,SVVLGRRAEQF
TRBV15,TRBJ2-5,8,ATRGETQY
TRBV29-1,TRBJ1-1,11,SVEDVRFTEAF
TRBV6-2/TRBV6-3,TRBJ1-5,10,ASRESNQPQH
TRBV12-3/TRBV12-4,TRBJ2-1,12,ASRQDRGHNEQF
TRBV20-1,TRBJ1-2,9,SATNRGVYT
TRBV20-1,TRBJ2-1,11,SAPDRGGNEQF
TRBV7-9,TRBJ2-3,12,ASRSLAGGDTQY